What follows are 12 T cell receptor beta chains derived from one specimen sequenced in a study of blood T cell repertoires in COVID-19. TCRdb keeps only in-frame clones here, not all; method: immunoSEQ multiplex PCR. Of around 74,000 clones in the sample, roughly 85% are singletons; the top ten hold more than 7.5%. The sequencing input was peripheral blood. The receptors here all came from a young man with acute or convalescent COVID-19.

Concerning this clone itself: The junction does not match germline at one end; this may be a read error. The chain couples TRBV7-7 to TRBJ2-1, with 11 nucleotides matching TRBD2. The CDR3 totals 15 residues. Per the germline V gene, CDR1 is SSHAT and CDR2 is FNYEAQ (reference sequence). The CDR3 spells CASSETSGSWHEQFF. The CDR3 DNA reads TGTGCTAGCAGCGAAACTAGCGGGAGTTGGCATGAGCAGTTCTTC.

This rearrangement joins TRBV27 to TRBJ1-1, with D unresolved. The CDR3 is made up of 10 amino acids. The ends were cut back, 8 bases at V and 7 bases at J, with 8 bases in the middle. Looked up from germline, CDR1 is MNHEY and CDR2 is SMNVEV (reference sequence). The CDR3: CASPLLEAFF. Written as DNA, the CDR3 is TGTGCCAGCCCCCTTCTTGAAGCTTTCTTT.

The CDR3 sequence: CASSLNNPGNTIYF. As DNA, the CDR3 is TGCGCCAGCAGCTTAAACAATCCTGGAAACACCATATATTTT. The rearrangement uses TRBV5-1 and TRBJ1-3, with D unresolved. The CDR3 runs 14 residues. In germline, CDR1 is SGHRS, CDR2 YFSETQ. V was pared by 2 bases and J by 2 bases, with 8 bases between. Together with reference TRBV5-1 and TRBJ1-3, the CDR3 gives the full variable domain: KAGVTQTPRYLIKTRGQQVTLSCSPISGHRSVSWYQQTPGQGLQFLFEYFSETQRNKGNFPGRFSGRQFSNSRSEMNVSTLELGDSALYLCASSLNNPGNTIYFGEGSWLTVV.

In this sample, this clone turned up once. The CDR3, as DNA: TGTGCCAGCATGGCGGAAACCTACGAGCAGTACTTC. Translating it yields CASMAETYEQYF. This chain connects TRBV6-5 to TRBJ2-7; no definite D call. V was shortened by 7 bases and J by 2 bases, with 9 bases between the two germline ends. Germline V gives CDR1 MNHEY, CDR2 SVGAGI. The CDR3 is 12 amino acids.

The gene calls are TRBV5-4 and TRBJ2-7; no clear D. The ends were cut back, 2 bases at V and 6 bases at J, with 9 bases in the middle. Germline V gene sequence: CDR1 SGHNT, CDR2 YYREEE (reference sequence). The CDR3 is 12 amino acids. The CDR3 DNA follows: TGTGCCAGCAGCTTCTCCCCGGGCGAGCAGTACTTC. Its protein is CASSFSPGEQYF.

The chain combines TRBV5-8 with TRBJ1-6, with D possibly TRBD1 on 6 matching bases. CDR3 size: 13 residues. Germline CDR1 is SGHTS and CDR2 is YDEGEE. V was cut by 5 bases and J by 7 bases, with 10 bases left in between. In nucleotides, the CDR3 is TGTGCCAGCAGATACAGGGTAAATTCACCCCTCCACTTT. Its protein product is CASRYRVNSPLHF.

The rearrangement links TRBV28 to TRBJ2-2; 13 bases are a match to TRBD2. CDR3 size: 17 residues. Losses at the gene ends were 1 base for V and 7 bases for J; bases not matched to a gene: 6. Per the germline V gene, CDR1 is MDHEN and CDR2 is SYDVKM. The DNA of the CDR3 is TGTGCCAGCAGTTTATACCGGACTAGCGGGAGTTTCGGGGAGCTGTTTTTT. Residues: CASSLYRTSGSFGELFF.

The V gene is TRBV19, the J gene TRBJ1-5; 7 nucleotides agree with TRBD1. In germline, CDR1 is LNHDA, CDR2 SQIVND (reference sequence). V lost 5 bases, J lost 4 bases, and 5 bases stayed unmatched. The CDR3 consists of 14 residues. The CDR3, as DNA: TGTGCCAGTAGTTGGGACAGCGGGAATCAGCCCCAGCATTTT. This sequence encodes CASSWDSGNQPQHF.

V and J are TRBV28 and TRBJ2-7, with 9 bases lining up with TRBD1. The V gene's germline CDR1 is MDHEN and CDR2 SYDVKM. The CDR3 loop spans 14 amino acids. Trimming at V came to 7 bases and at J to 4 bases, leaving 8 bases not matched to a gene. As DNA, the CDR3 is TGTGCCAGCATCCGAGGGACAGGGAGTTACGAGCAGTACTTC. This sequence encodes CASIRGTGSYEQYF.

The chain combines TRBV5-1 with TRBJ2-1, with TRBD2 matching 10 bases. This CDR3 contains 19 residues. V gave up 0 bases and J gave up 1 base; unmatched junction bases: 10. Germline CDR1 and CDR2: SGHRS and YFSETQ. CDR3 sequence reads: CASSLGPGLAFSSYNEQFF. CDR3 sequence (DNA): TGCGCCAGCAGCTTGGGGCCGGGACTAGCGTTTTCATCCTACAATGAGCAGTTCTTC. The full variable domain, rest sourced from reference TRBV5-1 and TRBJ2-1, is KAGVTQTPRYLIKTRGQQVTLSCSPISGHRSVSWYQQTPGQGLQFLFEYFSETQRNKGNFPGRFSGRQFSNSRSEMNVSTLELGDSALYLCASSLGPGLAFSSYNEQFFGPGTRLTVL.

J is TRBJ2-5 and V is TRBV9, with D unresolved. The V gene's germline CDR1 is SGDLS and CDR2 YYNGEE. Trimming removed 0 bases at V and 5 bases at J, with 11 bases between. The length of the CDR3 is 14 residues. CDR3 sequence (DNA): TGTGCCAGCAGCGTAGGTTCGAGGAGCGAGACCCAGTACTTC. It codes for CASSVGSRSETQYF.

This chain joins TRBV19 and TRBJ2-2; TRBD2 matches at 8 bases. V lost 2 bases and J lost 7; bases outside the gene matches: 6. CDR1 is LNHDA and CDR2 is SQIVND in the germline V gene (reference sequence). CDR3 length: 15 residues. The CDR3 loop is CASSIQAGAHGELFF. Here the CDR3 DNA reads TGTGCCAGTAGTATACAAGCGGGAGCACACGGGGAGCTGTTTTTT.